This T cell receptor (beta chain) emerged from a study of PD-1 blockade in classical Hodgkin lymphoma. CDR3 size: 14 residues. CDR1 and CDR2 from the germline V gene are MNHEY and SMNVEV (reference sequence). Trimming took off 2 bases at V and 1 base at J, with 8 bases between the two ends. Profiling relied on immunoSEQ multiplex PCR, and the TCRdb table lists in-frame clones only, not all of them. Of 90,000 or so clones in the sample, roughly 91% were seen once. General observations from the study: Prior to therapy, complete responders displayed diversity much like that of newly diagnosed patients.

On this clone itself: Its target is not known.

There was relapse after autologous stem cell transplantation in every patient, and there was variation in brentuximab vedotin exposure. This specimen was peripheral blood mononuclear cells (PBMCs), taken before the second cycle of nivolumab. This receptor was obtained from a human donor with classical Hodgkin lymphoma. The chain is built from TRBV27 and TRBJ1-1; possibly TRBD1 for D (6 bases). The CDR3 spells CASSLRGQNTEAFF. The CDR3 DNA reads TGTGCCAGCAGTTTACGGGGGCAGAACACTGAAGCTTTCTTT.